Below, 12 T cell receptor beta chains from the same sample are listed, as sequenced in a study of T-cell reconstitution after alpha-beta-depleted transplantation in children. For TCRbeta, the library was prepared with unique molecular identifiers. TCRdb fed the PCR reads into MiXCR, producing one record per CDR3 protein. The table shows about 400,000 distinct CDR3 sequences, with about 17% occurring only once. The material was PBMCs, mostly from graft donor cells, obtained 360 days after TCRalphabeta/CD19-depleted stem cell transplant. The receptors come from a boy under two years old who had a stem cell transplant for Wiskott-Aldrich syndrome, so the T cells may come from the graft donor.

In this sample, this clonotype turned up a few times. V usage is TRBV28 and J usage is TRBJ2-7; maybe TRBD1 (6 bases). CDR3 size: 13 residues. Trimming pared 5 bases from V and 3 bases from J, leaving 11 bases between. Germline V CDR1 and CDR2: MDHEN, SYDVKM. The chain's CDR3 is CASSAGDLYEQYF. Written as DNA, the CDR3 is TGTGCCAGCAGTGCAGGGGACCTCTACGAGCAGTACTTC.

This clonotype was recorded at least ten times. The chain is built from TRBV7-8 and TRBJ2-7; weak D call: TRBD2 (6 bases). Germline-derived CDR1 and CDR2 are SGHVS and FQNEAQ. The CDR3 totals 16 residues. Trimming removed 5 bases from V and 2 bases from J, with 19 bases in between. As DNA, the CDR3 is TGTGCCAGCAGCCGGAGGGTGGAACCAAGGGCCTACGAGCAGTACTTC. This translates into CASSRRVEPRAYEQYF.

The CDR3 reads CASSLETGQIYEQYF. The CDR3, as DNA: TGTGCCAGCAGCTTGGAAACTGGACAGATCTACGAGCAGTACTTC. The gene calls are TRBV5-6 and TRBJ2-7, with a possible D match to TRBD1 (6 bases). The V gene lost 0 bases and the J gene lost 3 bases, with 13 bases spanning the gap. The CDR3 covers 15 residues. Germline CDR1 and CDR2: SGHDT and YYEEEE.

This clonotype was counted only a few times. This chain uses TRBV5-6 with TRBJ2-7; perhaps TRBD2 as D (5 bases). Deletions cut 1 base from V and 0 bases from J, with 11 bases between. The CDR3 is made up of 15 amino acids. Germline V gives CDR1 SGHDT, CDR2 YYEEEE. The CDR3 sequence is CASSLTERTSYEQYF. The CDR3 DNA follows: TGTGCCAGCAGCTTGACAGAGCGGACCTCCTACGAGCAGTACTTC. Based on the CDR3 plus reference TRBV5-6 and TRBJ2-7, the full variable domain is DAGVTQSPTHLIKTRGQQVTLRCSPKSGHDTVSWYQQALGQGPQFIFQYYEEEERQRGNFPDRFSGHQFPNYSSELNVNALLLGDSALYLCASSLTERTSYEQYFGPGTRLTVT.

This clonotype was detected only a few times. This chain uses TRBV24-1 with TRBJ2-1, with 9 bases lining up with TRBD2. There are 16 residues in the CDR3. The germline gives CDR1 KGHDR, CDR2 SFDVKD. Losses at the gene ends were 3 bases for V and 4 bases for J; bases not matched to a gene: 6. The CDR3 spells CATSDQREAGYNEQFF. The CDR3 DNA is TGTGCCACCAGTGATCAGCGGGAGGCCGGGTACAATGAGCAGTTCTTC.

V and J are TRBV29-1 and TRBJ1-6; 8 bases agree with TRBD1. The CDR3 is 16 residues long. The junction had 15 bases not matched to a gene; V was cut back by 5 bases and J by 9 bases. CDR1 SQVTM and CDR2 ANQGSEA come from the germline V gene. CDR3 sequence: CSVQPVDRDHSSPLHF. CDR3 nucleotide sequence: TGCAGCGTTCAACCCGTGGACAGGGATCATAGTTCACCCCTCCACTTT.

The chain carries TRBV4-3 and TRBJ2-1; no reliable D call. This CDR3 region has 15 residues. Trimming shortened V by 2 bases and J by 7 bases, and 15 bases separated the two germline ends. The germline V gene encodes CDR1 LGHNA and CDR2 YSLEER. Here the CDR3 DNA reads TGCGCCAGCAGCCAAAGTCGAGAAGAAATGAATGAGCAGTTCTTC. This sequence encodes CASSQSREEMNEQFF.

This clonotype has more than one count but fewer than ten. The gene calls are TRBV20-1 and TRBJ2-5; 9 bases agree with TRBD2. V trimming: 8 bases; J trimming: 5 bases; junction bases outside the gene matches: 21. Germline V CDR1 and CDR2: DFQATT, SNEGSKA (reference sequence). The CDR3 has 17 amino acids. The CDR3: CSPTHPLTSGGSETQYF. The CDR3 region has the DNA TGCAGTCCCACTCACCCTCTGACTAGCGGCGGGTCGGAGACCCAGTACTTC.

This clonotype came up a few times. The V call is TRBV24-1, the J call TRBJ2-4, with D possibly TRBD1 on 7 matching bases. Germline V gene lookup returns CDR1 KGHDR and CDR2 SFDVKD. CDR3 length: 16 amino acids. Trimming cost V 2 bases and J 7 bases, with 17 bases left between them. The DNA of the CDR3 is TGTGCCACCAGTGATTCCGGTTGGCAGGGGGGCAACATTCAGTACTTC. As protein: CATSDSGWQGGNIQYF.

This chain links TRBV5-1 with TRBJ2-5, with D possibly TRBD1 on 6 matching bases. Germline V CDR1 and CDR2: SGHRS, YFSETQ. V shed 3 bases and J shed 2 bases, with 14 bases lying between them. CDR3 length: 15 residues. CDR3: CASSSGHGPQETQYF. The CDR3 bases are TGCGCCAGCAGCTCGGGACACGGGCCACAAGAGACCCAGTACTTC.

The rearrangement uses TRBV12-3 or TRBV12-4 and TRBJ2-1, with 10 bases matching TRBD2. This CDR3 contains 15 residues. V was clipped by 3 bases and J by 6 bases; unmatched bases: 5. CDR3 sequence reads: CASSFGLAGANEQFF. In nucleotides, the CDR3 is TGTGCCAGCAGTTTTGGGCTAGCGGGAGCCAATGAGCAGTTCTTC.

This clonotype was counted a few times. This sequence joins TRBV6-2 or TRBV6-3 and TRBJ2-1; a possible D gene is TRBD1 (6 bases). Looked up from germline, CDR1 is MNHEY and CDR2 is SVGEGT. V gave up 11 bases and J gave up 6 bases, with 20 bases separating them. The CDR3 totals 14 residues. The CDR3 bases are TGTGCCCTACGGCGCAGGGGAAAAGTCAATGAGCAGTTCTTC. Amino acid sequence: CALRRRGKVNEQFF.